What follows is one T cell receptor (beta chain) and its context. These data belong to a study of control samples from healthy donors and cancer patients. CDR1 is MGHDK, CDR2 SYGVNS, per germline. The V and J ends lost 0 bases and 2 bases, in that order; junction bases with no gene match: 7. The CDR3 covers 17 residues. The protocol was immunoSEQ multiplex PCR, while the TCRdb copy is restricted to in-frame clones and leaves out a portion. The sample lists 90,000 or so clones; around nine tenths were seen once. Material: PBMCs. V and J are TRBV25-1 and TRBJ1-3; 7 positions match TRBD1. The receptor's source is a woman aged 45-59 years with colorectal cancer. CDR3 in DNA: TGTGCCAGCAGTGAATATGGAGCGACAGGGACTGGAAACACCATATATTTT. Protein product: CASSEYGATGTGNTIYF.